Listed below are T cell receptor beta chains from one sample, sequenced in a study of shared clonotypes between healthy human individuals. The repertoire was sequenced with immunoSEQ multiplex PCR; TCRdb's copy has only in-frame clones and lacks some. The sample shows 1,500,000 or so clones, less than 99% of them seen only once. The sequenced sample was naive CD4+ T cells sorted from blood. Every receptor here comes from a man aged 30 to 45 in good health. Both conserved end residues are part of each CDR3. A D gene is named only where the DNA matches it firmly. Where a row states a size, it is once, few, many or the class of an expanded clone; other rows omit it.

j_gene | abundance | len | d_gene | v_gene | CDR3aa | CDR3nt
TRBJ1-3 | - | 17 | - | TRBV5-1 | CASSPGGLSSSGNTIYF | TGCGCCAGCAGCCCCGGGGGGCTGTCGAGCTCTGGAAACACCATATATTTT
TRBJ1-1 | - | 16 | - | TRBV27 | CASSLITGPLNTEAFF | TGTGCCAGCAGTTTAATTACAGGGCCTCTGAACACTGAAGCTTTCTTT
TRBJ2-2 | - | 14 | - | TRBV2 | CASSDRGGTGELFF | TGTGCCAGCAGTGACAGGGGTGGCACCGGGGAGCTGTTTTTT
TRBJ2-2 | - | 16 | - | TRBV7-8 | CASSLAPKLGIGELFF | TGTGCCAGCAGCTTAGCACCTAAATTAGGGATAGGGGAGCTGTTTTTT
TRBJ2-1 | - | 13 | TRBD2 | TRBV11-2 | CASSWTRTNEQFF | TGTGCCAGCAGCTGGACTAGGACCAATGAGCAGTTCTTC
TRBJ2-3 | - | 15 | - | TRBV9 | CASSVAARATDTQYF | TGTGCCAGCAGCGTAGCTGCCAGGGCCACAGATACGCAGTATTTT
TRBJ1-3 | - | 16 | - | TRBV7-9 | CASSSGPIFSGNTIYF | TGTGCCAGCAGCTCAGGACCGATATTCTCTGGAAACACCATATATTTT
TRBJ2-3 | - | 15 | - | TRBV18 | CASSPGSSFTDTQYF | TGTGCCAGCTCACCAGGGTCCTCGTTCACAGATACGCAGTATTTT
TRBJ2-7 | - | 15 | TRBD2 | TRBV28 | CASSLGLAGGGEQYF | TGTGCCAGCAGTTTAGGGCTAGCGGGAGGAGGAGAGCAGTACTTC
TRBJ2-7 | - | 16 | - | TRBV10-1 | CASSESLAGSLHEQYF | TGCGCCAGCAGTGAGTCGTTGGCAGGGAGCTTACACGAGCAGTACTTC
TRBJ2-2 | - | 16 | - | TRBV18 | CASSPRGRTNTGELFF | TGTGCCAGCTCACCAAGAGGGAGGACGAACACCGGGGAGCTGTTTTTT
TRBJ2-1 | - | 15 | TRBD2 | TRBV7-3 | CASTDGAGAYNEQFF | TGTGCCAGCACCGATGGGGCGGGAGCGTACAATGAGCAGTTCTTC
TRBJ1-1 | - | 13 | - | TRBV10-1 | CASSESLWSRAFF | TGCGCCAGCAGTGAGTCCCTCTGGTCGAGGGCTTTCTTT
TRBJ2-7 | once | 15 | TRBD2 | TRBV10-2 | CASSERLAGAVEQYF | TGCGCCAGCAGTGAGAGGCTAGCGGGAGCGGTCGAGCAGTACTTC
TRBJ2-1 | - | 13 | - | TRBV11-3 | CASSGTAYNEQFF | TGTGCCAGTTCCGGGACCGCCTACAATGAGCAGTTCTTC
TRBJ2-1 | - | 18 | - | TRBV29-1 | CSVVGQIGQKKLYNEQFF | TGCAGCGTTGTAGGACAGATTGGCCAAAAAAAACTCTACAATGAGCAGTTCTTC
TRBJ2-5 | - | 16 | TRBD2 | TRBV7-9 | CASSLDPAGEAETQYF | TGTGCCAGCAGCTTAGATCCAGCGGGAGAGGCCGAGACCCAGTACTTC
TRBJ2-1 | - | 15 | - | TRBV28 | CASSRTRGSYNEQFF | TGTGCCAGCAGTCGAACCAGGGGTTCCTACAATGAGCAGTTCTTC
TRBJ2-7 | - | 11 | - | TRBV6-1 | CASSLGYEQYF | TGTGCCAGCTCTCTCGGCTACGAGCAGTACTTC
TRBJ2-2 | - | 18 | TRBD2 | TRBV11-2 | CASSRNPLAGGRAGELFF | TGTGCCAGCAGTCGGAATCCACTAGCGGGAGGAAGGGCCGGGGAGCTGTTTTTT
TRBJ2-3 | - | 18 | TRBD2 | TRBV11-2 | CASSLALAGVSFADTQYF | TGTGCCAGCAGCTTAGCCCTAGCGGGAGTTAGTTTTGCAGATACGCAGTATTTT
TRBJ1-3 | - | 17 | - | TRBV11-1 | CASSTLSQWSSGNTIYF | TGTGCCAGCAGCACTCTGTCACAGTGGAGCTCTGGAAACACCATATATTTT
TRBJ2-2 | - | 13 | - | TRBV18 | CASSQERTGELFF | TGTGCCAGCTCACAGGAACGCACCGGGGAGCTGTTTTTT
TRBJ2-5 | - | 12 | - | TRBV7-8 | CASSHREETQYF | TGTGCCAGCAGCCACAGAGAAGAGACCCAGTACTTC
TRBJ1-1 | - | 14 | - | TRBV29-1 | CSVATLAVNTEAFF | TGCAGCGTGGCAACCCTTGCTGTGAACACTGAAGCTTTCTTT
TRBJ2-3 | - | 12 | - | TRBV5-1 | CASNRVGDTQYF | TGCGCCAGCAACAGGGTAGGAGATACGCAGTATTTT
TRBJ2-5 | - | 14 | TRBD1 | TRBV5-1 | CASSSETGAETQYF | TGCGCCAGCAGCTCGGAGACAGGGGCAGAGACCCAGTACTTC
TRBJ1-2 | once | 12 | - | TRBV29-1 | CSAQFYSSRYTF | TGCAGCGCACAGTTTTATAGTTCGCGCTACACCTTC
TRBJ1-1 | once | 13 | - | TRBV11-2 | CASSFKGNTEAFF | TGTGCCAGCAGCTTTAAGGGGAACACTGAAGCTTTCTTT
TRBJ1-2 | - | 13 | TRBD1 | TRBV19 | CASSMDRGSGYTF | TGTGCCAGTAGTATGGACAGGGGGTCAGGCTACACCTTC
TRBJ2-7 | - | 13 | - | TRBV6-5 | CASRRTAGYEQYF | TGTGCCAGCCGTCGTACAGCGGGCTACGAGCAGTACTTC
TRBJ2-5 | - | 13 | TRBD1 | TRBV11-2 | CASSRTGMETQYF | TGTGCCAGCAGCAGGACAGGGATGGAGACCCAGTACTTC
TRBJ2-3 | - | 15 | - | TRBV6-5 | CASSPGTWATDTQYF | TGTGCCAGCAGTCCTGGAACCTGGGCCACAGATACGCAGTATTTT
TRBJ1-4 | - | 11 | - | TRBV6-5 | CASGRHEKLFF | TGTGCCAGCGGGCGCCATGAAAAACTGTTTTTT
TRBJ1-4 | - | 11 | TRBD1 | TRBV6-5 | CASSYRTGRFF | TGTGCCAGCAGTTATCGGACAGGGAGGTTTTTT
TRBJ2-6 | - | 16 | - | TRBV5-1 | CASRAAQAPGANVLTF | TGCGCCAGCAGGGCAGCTCAGGCGCCTGGGGCCAACGTCCTGACTTTC
TRBJ1-1 | - | 11 | - | TRBV5-6 | CASSSLSEAFF | TGTGCCAGCAGCTCGCTTAGTGAAGCTTTCTTT
TRBJ2-1 | - | 19 | TRBD2 | TRBV15 | CATSSVWTSGPSSYNEQFF | TGTGCCACCAGCAGCGTATGGACTAGCGGGCCGAGCTCCTACAATGAGCAGTTCTTC
TRBJ2-1 | - | 12 | - | TRBV29-1 | CSVVSVNNEQFF | TGCAGCGTTGTATCGGTGAACAATGAGCAGTTCTTC
TRBJ2-1 | - | 17 | - | TRBV7-3 | CASSLLGTPSSYNEQFF | TGTGCCAGCAGCCTCCTCGGGACGCCGAGCTCCTACAATGAGCAGTTCTTC
TRBJ1-3 | - | 14 | - | TRBV5-1 | CASSFGQSGNTIYF | TGCGCCAGCAGCTTTGGACAGAGCGGAAACACCATATATTTT
TRBJ2-1 | - | 13 | - | TRBV5-1 | CASRPWSYNEQFF | TGCGCCAGCCGCCCGTGGTCCTACAATGAGCAGTTCTTC
TRBJ2-3 | - | 11 | - | TRBV20-1 | CSAGQADTQYF | TGCAGTGCTGGTCAGGCAGATACGCAGTATTTT
TRBJ1-2 | - | 15 | - | TRBV9 | CASSPSRVVNYGYTF | TGTGCCAGCAGCCCCTCTCGGGTCGTTAACTATGGCTACACCTTC
TRBJ1-5 | - | 14 | TRBD1 | TRBV30 | CAWSARTGQQPQHF | TGTGCCTGGAGTGCCCGGACAGGTCAACAGCCCCAGCATTTT
TRBJ2-7 | - | 10 | - | TRBV27 | CAKFTLRRYF | TGTGCCAAATTCACACTACGCCGGTACTTC